At least ten counts were recorded for the clone carrying this TCR beta chain. TCRdb passed the 5' RACE reads through MiXCR, listing each CDR3 protein once. The sample has about 490,000 distinct CDR3 sequences, 13% to 15% seen once; the top ten hold roughly 0.42%. The sample belongs to a study of identical twins. The sample also formed part of further work on yellow fever vaccine responses in identical twins. That paper notes: Each twin's T cell response to the vaccine was reported to look partly convergent and partly personalized.

The receptor comes from a woman aged 18-29 years in good health. Sequences were obtained from CD4+ T cells sorted from blood.

In DNA, the CDR3 is TGTGCCAGCACCGGCGGGGGGGCCCGAACGCAGTATTTT. Its protein is CASTGGGARTQYF. The rearrangement links TRBV12-3 or TRBV12-4 to TRBJ2-3, with 9 bases matching TRBD2. Germline trimming cut 7 bases from V and 9 bases from J; bases unmatched to any gene: 8. This CDR3 is 13 amino acids long.